This T cell receptor beta chain was captured in a study of blood T cell repertoires in COVID-19. Looking at the study overall: Sample material is recorded as cDNA or gDNA derived from T cells, B-cell-depleted T cells, or PBMCs.

Authors' processing steps: Amplifying reference gene primers gave estimates of nucleated cell counts. Here immunoSEQ multiplex PCR was the method, and the copy in TCRdb shows in-frame clones only, minus some. From that table come the V and J calls and clone size; the DNA was used to work out D and trimming. The sample has about 200,000 clones, around 81% seen once. Trimming took 5 bases from V and 6 from J; bases not matched to a gene: 7. Germline assignment: CDR1 SGHTA and CDR2 FQGTGA. The CDR3 totals 14 residues. The receptor's source is a woman in her 70s with acute or convalescent COVID-19. The sequenced sample was peripheral blood. The chain is built from TRBV7-3 and TRBJ2-1, with 7 bases identical to TRBD2. The CDR3 protein is CASSLQGLSNEQFF. The CDR3 nucleotides read TGTGCCAGCAGCCTCCAGGGACTATCCAATGAGCAGTTCTTC.